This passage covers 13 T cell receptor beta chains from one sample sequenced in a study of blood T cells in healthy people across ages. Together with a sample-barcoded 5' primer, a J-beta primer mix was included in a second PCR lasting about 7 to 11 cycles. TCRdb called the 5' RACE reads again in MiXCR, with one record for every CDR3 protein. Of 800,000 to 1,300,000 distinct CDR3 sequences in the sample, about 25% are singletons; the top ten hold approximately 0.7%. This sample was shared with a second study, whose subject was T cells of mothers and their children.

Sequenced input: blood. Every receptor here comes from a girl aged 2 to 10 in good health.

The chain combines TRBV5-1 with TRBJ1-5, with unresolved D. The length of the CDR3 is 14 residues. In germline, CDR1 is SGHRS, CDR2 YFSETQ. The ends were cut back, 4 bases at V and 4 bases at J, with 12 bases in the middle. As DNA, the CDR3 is TGCGCCAGCAGCCCCGATAATTGGAATCAGCCCCAGCATTTT. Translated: CASSPDNWNQPQHF.

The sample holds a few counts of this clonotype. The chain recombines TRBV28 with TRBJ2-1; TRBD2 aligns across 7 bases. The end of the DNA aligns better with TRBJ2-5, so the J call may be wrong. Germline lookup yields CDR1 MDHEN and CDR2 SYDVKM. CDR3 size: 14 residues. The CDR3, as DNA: TGTGCCAGCAGTCCCGTAGCGGGTATAGAGACCCAGTACTTC. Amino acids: CASSPVAGIETQYF.

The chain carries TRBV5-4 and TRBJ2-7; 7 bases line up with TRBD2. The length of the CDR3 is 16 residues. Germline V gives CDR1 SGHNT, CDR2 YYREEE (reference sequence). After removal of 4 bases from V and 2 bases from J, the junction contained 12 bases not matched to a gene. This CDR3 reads CASSTQTSLSPYEQYF. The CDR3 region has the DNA TGTGCCAGCAGCACCCAGACTAGCCTCTCTCCCTACGAGCAGTACTTC. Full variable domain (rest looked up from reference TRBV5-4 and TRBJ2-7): ETGVTQSPTHLIKTRGQQVTLRCSSQSGHNTVSWYQQALGQGPQFIFQYYREEENGRGNFPPRFSGLQFPNYSSELNVNALELDDSALYLCASSTQTSLSPYEQYFGPGTRLTVT.

The CDR3 region has the DNA TGCAGCGTTGGACGGGGCGGCGAGCAGTACTTC. It specifies CSVGRGGEQYF. The chain couples TRBV29-1 to TRBJ2-7, with D perhaps TRBD1 or TRBD2 (5 bases each). This CDR3 is 11 amino acids long. V lost 4 bases and J 6 bases, leaving 10 bases between the germline ends. Germline V gene data show CDR1 as SQVTM and CDR2 as ANQGSEA.

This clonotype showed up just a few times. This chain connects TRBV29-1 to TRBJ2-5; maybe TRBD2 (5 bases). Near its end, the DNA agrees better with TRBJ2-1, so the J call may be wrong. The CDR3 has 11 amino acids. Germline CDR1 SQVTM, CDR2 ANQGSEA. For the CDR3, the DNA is TGCAGCGTTGCCGAGGGCAATGAGCAGTTCTTC. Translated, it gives CSVAEGNEQFF.

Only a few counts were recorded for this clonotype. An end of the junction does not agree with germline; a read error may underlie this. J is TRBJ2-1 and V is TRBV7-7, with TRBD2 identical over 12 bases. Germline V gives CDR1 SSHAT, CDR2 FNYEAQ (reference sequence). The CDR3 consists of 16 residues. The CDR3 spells CASSLGRLAGEDEQFF. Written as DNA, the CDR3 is TGTGCTAGCAGCTTAGGACGACTAGCGGGAGAGGATGAGCAGTTCTTC.

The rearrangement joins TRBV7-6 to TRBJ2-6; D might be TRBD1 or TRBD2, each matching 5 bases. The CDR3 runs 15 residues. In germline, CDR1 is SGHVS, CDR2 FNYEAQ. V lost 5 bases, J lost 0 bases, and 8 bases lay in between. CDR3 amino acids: CASSQGDSGANVLTF. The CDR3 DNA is TGTGCCAGCAGCCAGGGAGACTCTGGGGCCAACGTCCTGACTTTC.

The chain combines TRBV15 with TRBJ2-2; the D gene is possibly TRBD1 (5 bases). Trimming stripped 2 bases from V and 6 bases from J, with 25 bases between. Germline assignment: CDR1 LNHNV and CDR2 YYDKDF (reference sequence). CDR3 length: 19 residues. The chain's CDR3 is CATSRSQGYLTQVPGELFF. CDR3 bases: TGTGCCACCAGCAGATCTCAGGGCTACCTCACCCAGGTCCCCGGGGAGCTGTTTTTT.

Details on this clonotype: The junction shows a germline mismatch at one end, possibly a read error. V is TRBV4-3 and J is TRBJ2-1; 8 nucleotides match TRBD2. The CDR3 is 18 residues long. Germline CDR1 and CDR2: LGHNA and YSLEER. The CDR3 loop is CASSQNGAGLVSYNEQLF. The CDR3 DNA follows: TGCGCCAGCAGCCAGAATGGGGCGGGACTAGTGTCCTACAATGAGCAGCTCTTC.

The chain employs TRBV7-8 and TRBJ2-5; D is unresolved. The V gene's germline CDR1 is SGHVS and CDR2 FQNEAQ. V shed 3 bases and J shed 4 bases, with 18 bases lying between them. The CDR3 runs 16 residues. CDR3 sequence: CASSLDHWDRPETQYF. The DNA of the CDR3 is TGTGCCAGCAGCTTGGATCACTGGGATCGCCCAGAGACCCAGTACTTC. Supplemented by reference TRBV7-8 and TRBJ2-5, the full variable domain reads GAGVSQSPRYKVAKRGQDVALRCDPISGHVSLFWYQQALGQGPEFLTYFQNEAQLDKSGLPSDRFFAERPEGSVSTLKIQRTQQEDSAVYLCASSLDHWDRPETQYFGPGTRLLVL.

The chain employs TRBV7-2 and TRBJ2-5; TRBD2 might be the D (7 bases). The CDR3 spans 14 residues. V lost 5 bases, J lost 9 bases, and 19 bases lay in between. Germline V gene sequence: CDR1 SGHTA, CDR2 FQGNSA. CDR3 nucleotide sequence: TGTGCCAGCAGCCAACGCGGGGGCCCATGGTCCCAGTACTTC. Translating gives CASSQRGGPWSQYF.

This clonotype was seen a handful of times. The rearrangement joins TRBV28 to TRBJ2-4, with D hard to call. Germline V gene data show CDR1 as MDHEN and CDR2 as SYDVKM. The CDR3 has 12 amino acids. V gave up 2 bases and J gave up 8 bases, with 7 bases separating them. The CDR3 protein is CASSLRRDIQYF. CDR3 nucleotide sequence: TGTGCCAGCAGTTTACGTCGGGACATTCAGTACTTC.

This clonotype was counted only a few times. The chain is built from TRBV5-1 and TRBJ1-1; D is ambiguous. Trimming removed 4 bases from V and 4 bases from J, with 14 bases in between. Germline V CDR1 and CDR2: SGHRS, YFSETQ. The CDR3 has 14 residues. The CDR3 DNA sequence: TGCGCCAGCAGCCCGGAAGTCCTGGGCACTGAAGCTTTCTTT. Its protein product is CASSPEVLGTEAFF.